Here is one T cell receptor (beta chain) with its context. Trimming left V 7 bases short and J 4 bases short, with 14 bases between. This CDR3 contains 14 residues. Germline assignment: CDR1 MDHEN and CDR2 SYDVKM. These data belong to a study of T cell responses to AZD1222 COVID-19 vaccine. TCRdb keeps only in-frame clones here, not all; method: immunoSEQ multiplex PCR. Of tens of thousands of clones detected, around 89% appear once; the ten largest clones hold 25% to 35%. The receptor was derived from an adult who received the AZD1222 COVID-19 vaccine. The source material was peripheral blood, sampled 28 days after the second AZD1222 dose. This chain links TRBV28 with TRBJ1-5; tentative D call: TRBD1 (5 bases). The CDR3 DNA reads TGTGCCAGCACCAAGGAGGAGGGGAATCAGCCCCAGCATTTT. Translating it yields CASTKEEGNQPQHF.